Listed below are T cell receptor beta chains from one sample, sequenced in a study of cytomegalovirus exposure and HLA in healthy donors. TCRdb's table, derived via immunoSEQ multiplex PCR, lists solely in-frame clones and lacks some. The table has some 90,000 clones, around 80% seen once; the top ten hold around 0.53%. Sequencing was done on a sample of PBMCs. These TCRs come from a man aged 25-45 years in good health and CMV-seronegative. The CDR3 runs from the conserved cysteine through the conserved F or W. A D gene is named only where the DNA matches it firmly. A row's size may be missing; if present it is once, few, many or a size class.

J | D | V | size | CDR3 | DNA
TRBJ1-3 | - | TRBV7-2 | - | CASSLSSVGGNTIYF | TGTGCCAGCAGCTTAAGCTCTGTCGGTGGAAACACCATATATTTT
TRBJ2-2 | - | TRBV15 | - | CATSRAQAGELFF | TGTGCCACCAGCAGGGCTCAGGCCGGGGAGCTGTTTTTT
TRBJ1-1 | TRBD1 | TRBV7-8 | - | CASSLDPGTGAFGTEAFF | TGTGCCAGCAGCCTAGACCCCGGGACAGGGGCGTTCGGCACTGAAGCTTTCTTT
TRBJ2-1 | - | TRBV6-5 | - | CASSYRGNEQFF | TGTGCCAGCAGTTACCGGGGGAATGAGCAGTTCTTC
TRBJ2-1 | - | TRBV1 | - | CTSSQGGFSYNEQFF | TGCACCAGCAGCCAAGGAGGATTCTCCTACAATGAGCAGTTCTTC
TRBJ1-2 | TRBD1 | TRBV9 | - | CASSVDRGTYGYTF | TGTGCCAGCAGCGTAGACAGGGGCACCTATGGCTACACCTTC
TRBJ2-5 | - | TRBV7-2 | - | CASSLERTRQETQYF | TGTGCCAGCAGCTTAGAGAGAACTAGGCAAGAGACCCAGTACTTC
TRBJ2-2 | - | TRBV5-1 | - | CASSLRDGELFF | TGCGCCAGCAGCTTGAGAGACGGGGAGCTGTTTTTT
TRBJ1-1 | TRBD1 | TRBV29-1 | - | CSVADRVALKNTEAFF | TGCAGCGTTGCTGACAGGGTGGCCTTAAAGAACACTGAAGCTTTCTTT
TRBJ2-7 | - | TRBV6-5 | few | CASSVQGREQYF | TGTGCCAGCAGTGTCCAGGGTCGTGAGCAGTACTTC
TRBJ2-7 | TRBD2 | TRBV5-4 | few | CASSPRGAGVSYEQYF | TGTGCCAGCAGCCCAAGGGGAGCGGGGGTTTCCTACGAGCAGTACTTC
TRBJ1-2 | - | TRBV7-3 | - | CASSLTRDSDNYGYTF | TGTGCCAGCAGCTTAACGCGTGACAGCGATAACTATGGCTACACCTTC
TRBJ1-1 | TRBD1 | TRBV5-1 | - | CASSGGQGGDTEAFF | TGCGCCAGCAGCGGGGGACAGGGAGGGGACACTGAAGCTTTCTTT
TRBJ1-1 | TRBD1 | TRBV2 | - | CASTEQGVAEAFF | TGTGCCAGCACCGAACAGGGGGTTGCTGAAGCTTTCTTT
TRBJ1-2 | - | TRBV5-1 | few | CASSLSGQGRYGYTF | TGCGCCAGCAGCTTGTCCGGGCAGGGAAGGTATGGCTACACCTTC
TRBJ1-2 | - | TRBV2 | - | CASSEVWELDYGYTF | TGTGCCAGCAGTGAGGTTTGGGAGCTGGACTATGGCTACACCTTC
TRBJ2-1 | - | TRBV14 | - | CASSQQGRGGEQFF | TGTGCCAGCAGCCAGCAGGGGCGAGGGGGTGAGCAGTTCTTC
TRBJ2-1 | TRBD2 | TRBV10-3 | once | CAITGTSGTAYNEQFF | TGTGCCATTACCGGGACTAGCGGGACCGCCTACAATGAGCAGTTCTTC
TRBJ2-1 | TRBD2 | TRBV7-2 | - | CASSLGGGAGSYNEQFF | TGTGCCAGCAGCTTAGGCGGGGGGGCCGGGTCCTACAATGAGCAGTTCTTC
TRBJ2-5 | TRBD1 | TRBV29-1 | - | CSVAAPDRGLETQYF | TGCAGCGTTGCAGCACCGGACAGGGGGCTTGAGACCCAGTACTTC
TRBJ2-6 | - | TRBV21-1 | - | CASSKKAQRRPSGANVLTF | TGTGCCAGCAGCAAAAAGGCGCAGCGACGCCCTTCTGGGGCCAACGTCCTGACTTTC